These T cell receptor beta chains were read from a single sample in a study of vaccination effects on CD4 cells after COVID-19. Their specific antigens are unknown. Generated by immunoSEQ multiplex PCR, the TCRdb table keeps only in-frame clones and is missing some. The sample records 30,000 to 35,000 clones, about four fifths being singletons. Sequenced here: CD4+ T cells from PBMCs cultured with HCoV-NL63 spike peptides, sampled after COVID-19 vaccination. The receptors were gathered from a human donor who received a COVID-19 vaccine. Some clones in this sample may be carry-over from other donors' samples. The CDR3 runs from the conserved cysteine through the conserved F or W. The order of the fields is clone size, J gene, V gene, D gene, CDR3 DNA, CDR3 protein. D genes are given only for firm matches. Expanded clones are given a class, and other clones once, few, many or no size at all.

>.|TRBJ2-5|TRBV7-9|.
TGTGCCAGCAGCGCAGAGGGCTGGAAAGAGACCCAGTACTTC
CASSAEGWKETQYF
>.|TRBJ1-2|TRBV27|.
TGTGCCACCTACGACTATGGCTACACCTTC
CATYDYGYTF
>.|TRBJ2-5|TRBV5-1|TRBD1
TGCGCCAGCAGCTTGGTCAGGGGGGAGACCCAGTACTTC
CASSLVRGETQYF
>once|TRBJ2-1|TRBV5-1|.
TGCGCCAGCAGCACTGGCGGGGTCCACCCCGGCAATGAGCAGTTCTTC
CASSTGGVHPGNEQFF
>.|TRBJ2-5|TRBV5-6|TRBD1
TGTGCCAGCAGCCCCTCGACAGGGACGGGAGAGACCCAGTACTTC
CASSPSTGTGETQYF
>.|TRBJ1-1|TRBV11-3|.
TGTGCCAGCAGCTTAGGTGGCGGAAGAAACACTGAAGCTTTCTTT
CASSLGGGRNTEAFF
>.|TRBJ1-1|TRBV6-5|.
TGTGCCAGCAGTTACTCGATCTTGTCAGTCACTGAAGCTTTCTTT
CASSYSILSVTEAFF
>.|TRBJ2-1|TRBV6-5|TRBD1
TGTGCCAGCAGATCCGGGACAGGGACCAATGAGCAGTTCTTC
CASRSGTGTNEQFF
>once|TRBJ2-4|TRBV6-5|TRBD1
TGTGCCAGCTCTGGGACAGGCAAGTACATTCAGTACTTC
CASSGTGKYIQYF
>.|TRBJ1-1|TRBV4-3|.
TGCGCCAGCAGCGGGGGGGCGGGTAACACTGAAGCTTTCTTT
CASSGGAGNTEAFF
>.|TRBJ1-2|TRBV5-1|.
TGCGCCAGCAGCTTGGGACGGCGGTTTGACTATGGCTACACCTTC
CASSLGRRFDYGYTF
>.|TRBJ1-2|TRBV28|TRBD1
TGTGCCAGCAGTTTACCGCTCCGGGACAGGGATGGCTACACCTTC
CASSLPLRDRDGYTF
>.|TRBJ2-3|TRBV6-4|.
TGTGCCAGCAGTGCCGGGACCCCAACCGAAGATACGCAGTATTTT
CASSAGTPTEDTQYF
>.|TRBJ1-2|TRBV19|TRBD1
TGTGCCAGTAGTAGGGGACAGGGCCCAGGTGGCTACACCTTC
CASSRGQGPGGYTF
>.|TRBJ2-1|TRBV10-2|.
TGCGCCAGCAGGTGGAGGGGCTCCTACAATGAGCAGTTCTTC
CASRWRGSYNEQFF
>.|TRBJ1-2|TRBV5-1|TRBD1
TGCGCCAGCAGCTTGGAGGGACAGGCTAAGGAGTATGGCTACACCTTC
CASSLEGQAKEYGYTF
>once|TRBJ2-5|TRBV5-1|.
TGCGCCAGCAGCTTCAGGGATTTGGAGACCCAGTACTTC
CASSFRDLETQYF
>.|TRBJ1-4|TRBV12-5|.
TGTGCTAGTGGTTTGGTTCTGGGCTCAACTAATGAAAAACTGTTTTTT
CASGLVLGSTNEKLFF
>.|TRBJ2-5|TRBV6-6|.
TGTGCCAGCAGCCCCCCCGGGACGGAGACCCAGTACTTC
CASSPPGTETQYF
>.|TRBJ2-1|TRBV11-2|.
TGTGCCAGCAGCCCCACACCTCCGGCCAATGAGCAGTTCTTC
CASSPTPPANEQFF
>few|TRBJ1-4|TRBV7-2|TRBD1
TGTGCCAGCAGCTTATTGGGACAGGGACAGGAAAAACTGTTTTTT
CASSLLGQGQEKLFF
>.|TRBJ1-2|TRBV19|TRBD1
TGTGCCAGTAGTATCCCAGGGGGCCTCTATGGCTACACCTTC
CASSIPGGLYGYTF
>.|TRBJ2-3|TRBV2|.
TGTGCCAGCAATTCCGGCGCCAACACAGATACGCAGTATTTT
CASNSGANTDTQYF
>few|TRBJ2-3|TRBV11-2|.
TGTGCCAGCAGCTTCGGTTATCCAGCGGGCACAGATACGCAGTATTTT
CASSFGYPAGTDTQYF
>.|TRBJ1-2|TRBV4-3|.
TGCGCCAGCAGCCAAGATAATCGCGGGACCACATTCTATGGCTACACCTTC
CASSQDNRGTTFYGYTF
>.|TRBJ1-4|TRBV12-5|TRBD1
TGTGCTAGTGGTTTAACGGGACAGCTTAATGAAAAACTGTTTTTT
CASGLTGQLNEKLFF
>.|TRBJ1-5|TRBV2|.
TGTGCCAGCAGTGGAACGGGAGGCAATCAGCCCCAGCATTTT
CASSGTGGNQPQHF
>.|TRBJ1-2|TRBV6-5|TRBD1
TGTGCCAGCAGGACAGGGTACTACGGCTACACCTTC
CASRTGYYGYTF
>.|TRBJ1-1|TRBV4-1|.
TGCGCCAGCAGCCAAGGGCCACAGGTATTCGCTGAAGCTTTCTTT
CASSQGPQVFAEAFF
>.|TRBJ1-2|TRBV28|TRBD1
TGTGCCAGCAGCAACCTGGGGACAGGGAATGGCTACACCTTC
CASSNLGTGNGYTF
>.|TRBJ1-1|TRBV6-5|.
TGTGCCAGCACCAGAATGAACACTGAAGCTTTCTTT
CASTRMNTEAFF
>.|TRBJ1-3|TRBV6-2/TRBV6-3|.
TGTGCCAGCAGTGGTCAGGACTCTGGAAACACCATATATTTT
CASSGQDSGNTIYF
>.|TRBJ1-4|TRBV11-2|TRBD1
TGTGCCAGCAGCACCCGACAGGGGGCCGGTGAAAAACTGTTTTTT
CASSTRQGAGEKLFF
>few|TRBJ2-4|TRBV5-1|.
TGCGCCAGCAGCTACGGTGGGATAGCCAAAAACATTCAGTACTTC
CASSYGGIAKNIQYF
>.|TRBJ1-5|TRBV3-1/TRBV3-2|.
TGTGCCAGCAGCCATGGTGGTTTTCAGCCCCAGCATTTT
CASSHGGFQPQHF
>.|TRBJ1-5|TRBV7-8|.
TGTGCCAGCAGCCCCACCGGACAGCGCGTCTTGGGTAGCAATCAGCCCCAGCATTTT
CASSPTGQRVLGSNQPQHF
>.|TRBJ1-2|TRBV24-1|.
TGTGCCACCAGTGACCAACAGGGTGGCGATAACTATGGCTACACCTTC
CATSDQQGGDNYGYTF
>.|TRBJ2-5|TRBV7-3|TRBD1
TGTGCCAGCAGCTTGGACAGGGTATTTGGAAAGACCCAGTACTTC
CASSLDRVFGKTQYF
>.|TRBJ2-3|TRBV9|.
TGTGCCAGCAGCCCGTCAACGTGGGCAGATACGCAGTATTTT
CASSPSTWADTQYF
>.|TRBJ2-6|TRBV7-2|.
TGTGCCTCGATCAGGGACTCTGGGGCCAACGTCCTGACTTTC
CASIRDSGANVLTF
>.|TRBJ2-1|TRBV10-3|.
TGTGCCATCAGTGAACCGGCAGGTCGATACAATGAGCAGTTCTTC
CAISEPAGRYNEQFF
>.|TRBJ2-1|TRBV15|TRBD1
TGTGCCACCAGACGACAGGGGGCTTATGAGCAGTTCTTC
CATRRQGAYEQFF
>.|TRBJ1-1|TRBV19|.
TGTGCCAGTAGTCCGAGGACGTATAACACTGAAGCTTTCTTT
CASSPRTYNTEAFF
>.|TRBJ2-5|TRBV14|TRBD2
TGTGCCAGCAGCCAAGTCCCAGCGGGGGACCTAAAAGAGACCCAGTACTTC
CASSQVPAGDLKETQYF
>.|TRBJ2-1|TRBV24-1|TRBD1
TGTGCCACCAGTGATTTGCCGGGGGGGACAGGGGGCAATGAGCAGTTCTTC
CATSDLPGGTGGNEQFF
>few|TRBJ2-4|TRBV5-1|.
TGCGCCAGCAGCTTGGAAGTAGCCAAAAACATTCAGTACTTC
CASSLEVAKNIQYF
>.|TRBJ1-1|TRBV20-1|.
TGCAGTGCTAGTAAGGGGAAGACTGAAGCTTTCTTT
CSASKGKTEAFF
>medium-sized|TRBJ1-2|TRBV10-3|.
TGTGCCATCAGTGGGCCCGGGTCCTCGATACTTAACTATGGCTACACCTTC
CAISGPGSSILNYGYTF
>.|TRBJ1-2|TRBV5-1|TRBD1
TGCGCCAGCAGAAGGGACAGGGACTATGGCTACACCTTC
CASRRDRDYGYTF
>.|TRBJ2-5|TRBV9|.
TGTGCCAGCAGCGTAGTCCCGCAGGTGGATCAAGAGACCCAGTACTTC
CASSVVPQVDQETQYF